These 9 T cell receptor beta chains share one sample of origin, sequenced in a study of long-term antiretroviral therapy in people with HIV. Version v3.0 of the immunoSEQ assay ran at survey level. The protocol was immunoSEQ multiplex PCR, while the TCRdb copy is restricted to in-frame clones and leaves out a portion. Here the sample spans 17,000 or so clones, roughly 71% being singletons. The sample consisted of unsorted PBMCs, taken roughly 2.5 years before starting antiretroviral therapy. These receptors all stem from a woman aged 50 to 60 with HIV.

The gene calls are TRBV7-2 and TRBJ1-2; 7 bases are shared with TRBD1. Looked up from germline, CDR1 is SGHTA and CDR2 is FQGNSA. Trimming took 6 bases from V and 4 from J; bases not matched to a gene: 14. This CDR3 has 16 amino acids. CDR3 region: CASSGTALGSSYGYTF. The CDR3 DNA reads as TGTGCCAGCAGTGGGACAGCCTTAGGATCTAGCTATGGCTACACCTTC.

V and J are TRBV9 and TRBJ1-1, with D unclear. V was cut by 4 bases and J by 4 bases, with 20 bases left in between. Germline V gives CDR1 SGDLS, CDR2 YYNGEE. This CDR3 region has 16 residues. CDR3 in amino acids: CASSPSFGGYSTEAFF. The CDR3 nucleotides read TGTGCCAGCAGCCCATCCTTCGGCGGGTATAGCACTGAAGCTTTCTTT.

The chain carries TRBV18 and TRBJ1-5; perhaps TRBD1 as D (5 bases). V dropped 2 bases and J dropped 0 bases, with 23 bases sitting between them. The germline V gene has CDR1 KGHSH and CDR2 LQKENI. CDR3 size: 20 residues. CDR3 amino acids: CASSPGKVPLGAHSNQPQHF. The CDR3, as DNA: TGTGCCAGCTCACCAGGGAAAGTCCCTTTAGGGGCTCATAGCAATCAGCCCCAGCATTTT.

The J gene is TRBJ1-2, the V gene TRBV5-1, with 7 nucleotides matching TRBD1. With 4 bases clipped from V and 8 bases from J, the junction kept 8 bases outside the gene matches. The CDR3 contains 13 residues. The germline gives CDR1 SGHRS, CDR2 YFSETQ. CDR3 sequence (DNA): TGCGCCAGCAGCCCCGACAGGGTTCACGGCTACACCTTC. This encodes CASSPDRVHGYTF.

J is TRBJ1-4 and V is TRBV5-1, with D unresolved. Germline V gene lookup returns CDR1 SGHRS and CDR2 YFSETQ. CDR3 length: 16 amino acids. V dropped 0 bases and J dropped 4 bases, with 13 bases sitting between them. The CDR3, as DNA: TGCGCCAGCAGCTTGGGCGGTGGGTTTAATAATGAAAAACTGTTTTTT. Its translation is CASSLGGGFNNEKLFF.

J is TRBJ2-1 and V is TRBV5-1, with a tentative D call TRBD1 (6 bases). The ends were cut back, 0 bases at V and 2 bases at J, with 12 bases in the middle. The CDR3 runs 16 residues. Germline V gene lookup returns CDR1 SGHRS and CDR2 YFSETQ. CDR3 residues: CASSLADRIAYNEQFF. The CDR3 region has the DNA TGCGCCAGCAGCTTGGCCGACAGGATAGCCTACAATGAGCAGTTCTTC.

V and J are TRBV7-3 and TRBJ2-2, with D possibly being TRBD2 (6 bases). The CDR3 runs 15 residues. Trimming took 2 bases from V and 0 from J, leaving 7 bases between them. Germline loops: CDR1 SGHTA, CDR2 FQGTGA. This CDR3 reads CASSLAGSNTGELFF. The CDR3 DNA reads TGTGCCAGCAGCTTAGCGGGGTCGAACACCGGGGAGCTGTTTTTT.

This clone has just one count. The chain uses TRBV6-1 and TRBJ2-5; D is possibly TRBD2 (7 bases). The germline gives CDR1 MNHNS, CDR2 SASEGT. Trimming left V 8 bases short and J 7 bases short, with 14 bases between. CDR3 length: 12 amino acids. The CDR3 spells CASGGGSGTQYF. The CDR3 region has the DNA TGTGCCAGCGGGGGGGGCAGCGGGACCCAGTACTTC.

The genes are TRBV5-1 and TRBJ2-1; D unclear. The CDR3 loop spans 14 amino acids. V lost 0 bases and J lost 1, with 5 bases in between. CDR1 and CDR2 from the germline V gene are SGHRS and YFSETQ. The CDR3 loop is CASSLDSSYNEQFF. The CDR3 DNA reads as TGCGCCAGCAGCTTGGATTCGTCCTACAATGAGCAGTTCTTC.